This TCR beta chain was identified in a study of blood T cell repertoires in COVID-19. The CDR3 has 18 amino acids. V was trimmed by 4 bases and J by 3 bases, leaving 22 bases between them. Germline V CDR1 and CDR2: SGHDN, FVKESK. Repertoires were generated with immunoSEQ multiplex PCR, while TCRdb's copy carries only in-frame clones and drops some. The sample has 400,000 or so clones, around 90% seen once. The sequenced sample consisted of peripheral blood. The receptor comes from a man between 18 and 29 years old with COVID-19, enrolled during active disease. V and J are TRBV14 and TRBJ2-1, with D perhaps TRBD2 (7 bases). In nucleotides, the CDR3 is TGTGCCAGCAGCCCTGATACTCGGGGGGCGCGGTACTACAATGAGCAGTTCTTC. This codes for CASSPDTRGARYYNEQFF.